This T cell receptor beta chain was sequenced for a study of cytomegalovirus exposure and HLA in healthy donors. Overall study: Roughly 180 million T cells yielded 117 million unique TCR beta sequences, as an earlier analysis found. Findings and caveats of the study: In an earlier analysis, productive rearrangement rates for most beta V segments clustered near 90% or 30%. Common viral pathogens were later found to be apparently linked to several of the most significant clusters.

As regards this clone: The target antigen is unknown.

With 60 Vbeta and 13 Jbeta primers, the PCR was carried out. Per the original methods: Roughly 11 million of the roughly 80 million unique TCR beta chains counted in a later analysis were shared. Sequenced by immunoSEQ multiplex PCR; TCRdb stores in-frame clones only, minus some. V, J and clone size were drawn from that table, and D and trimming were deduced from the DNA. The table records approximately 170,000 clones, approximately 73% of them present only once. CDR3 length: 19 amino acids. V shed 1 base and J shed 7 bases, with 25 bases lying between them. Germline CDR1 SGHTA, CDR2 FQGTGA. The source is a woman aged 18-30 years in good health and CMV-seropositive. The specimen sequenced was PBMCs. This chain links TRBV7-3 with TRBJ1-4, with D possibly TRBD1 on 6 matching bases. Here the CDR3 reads CASSLIAGTSDGRFEKLFF. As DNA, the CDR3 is TGTGCCAGCAGCTTAATAGCAGGGACAAGCGATGGAAGGTTTGAAAAACTGTTTTTT.